This T cell receptor (beta chain) came from a study of cytomegalovirus exposure and HLA in healthy donors. Germline values: CDR1 MNHEY, CDR2 SMNVEV (reference sequence). CDR3 length equals 14 residues. The ends lost 6 bases at V and 10 bases at J; junction bases unmatched: 10. Overall study results and limits: The investigators catalogued 160 or so TCR beta chains as cytomegalovirus-associated. The tendency of first-cohort TCR clusters to co-occur in the 90 to 150 validation repertoires was the finding of a later analysis. Confirmation in vitro established that a few CMV-associated chains were specific for CMV antigens.

Produced via immunoSEQ multiplex PCR; TCRdb's table is partial and in-frame only. The sample lists 150,000 to 200,000 clones, more than 80% occurring once. A note on this clone: The antigen remains unidentified.

The chain joins TRBV27 to TRBJ1-1; 11 bases are a match to TRBD1. The receptor comes from a woman between 18 and 29 years old in good health and CMV-seropositive. The source material was PBMCs. CDR3 in amino acids: CASSTNGQGARAFF. Here the CDR3 DNA reads TGTGCCAGCAGCACTAACGGACAGGGGGCGAGAGCTTTCTTT.